Listed here are 3 T cell receptor beta chains from one sample, sequenced in a study of T cells in Graves' hyperthyroidism and ophthalmopathy. RNA transcripts served as the template for amplifying TCR beta CDR3 regions. The primer set for the first-round RT-PCR of the TCR CDR3 was HTBI. TCRdb ran MiXCR on the multiplex PCR reads and lists one entry per CDR3 protein. The sample lists around 700,000 distinct CDR3 sequences, 18% occurring once. The material sequenced was blood. The receptors were gathered from a woman in her 50s with Graves' hyperthyroidism that later progressed to Graves' ophthalmopathy.

This clonotype showed up just a few times. One junction end does not reproduce the germline sequence, and a read error may be involved. V usage is TRBV11-3 and J usage is TRBJ1-2; tentative D call: TRBD1 (6 bases). Germline CDR1 and CDR2: SGHNT and YENEEA. CDR3 length: 16 residues. The CDR3 sequence is CASSLDGGAHNYGYAF. The CDR3 DNA reads TGTGCCAGCAGCTTAGACGGGGGGGCCCATAACTATGGCTACGCCTTC.

In this sample, this clonotype turned up many times. The chain links TRBV20-1 to TRBJ1-4, with 9 nucleotides matching TRBD1. This CDR3 is 17 amino acids long. The germline V gene has CDR1 DFQATT and CDR2 SNEGSKA (reference sequence). Losses at the gene ends were 0 bases for V and 8 bases for J; bases not matched to a gene: 13. CDR3 sequence reads: CSARDTRSRTGDEKLFF. The CDR3 bases are TGCAGTGCTAGAGATACTCGGTCTCGGACAGGGGACGAAAAACTGTTTTTT.

This clonotype was detected a few times. The chain links TRBV19 to TRBJ2-3; TRBD2 aligns across 9 bases. Germline V gives CDR1 LNHDA, CDR2 SQIVND (reference sequence). J was trimmed by 4 bases and V by 7 bases; bases with no gene match: 3. The CDR3 loop spans 13 amino acids. The CDR3 DNA follows: TGTGCCAGTACCGCGGGGGGGGCAGATACGCAGTATTTT. This sequence encodes CASTAGGADTQYF.